A single sample is the source of the 17 T cell receptor beta chains below, sequenced in a study of T cell clones after liver transplantation. Libraries were prepared by immunoSEQ multiplex PCR; TCRdb keeps only in-frame clonotypes and omits some of them. The sample carries more than 95,000 clones, about 88% recorded once. Sequencing was performed on CD4+ T cells from blood, taken 45 to 50 months after liver transplant. The receptors derive from a human patient who received a liver transplant. Some T cells may be provided by the graft donor.

The chain employs TRBV6-1 and TRBJ2-7; 11 bases are shared with TRBD1. The CDR3 covers 15 residues. V lost 7 bases and J lost 6; bases outside the gene matches: 11. The germline V gene has CDR1 MNHNS and CDR2 SASEGT. The CDR3 sequence is CASTIGGQGAPEQYF. CDR3 sequence (DNA): TGTGCCAGCACGATCGGAGGACAGGGGGCGCCCGAGCAGTACTTC.

V and J are TRBV5-1 and TRBJ2-6; D gene unclear. Germline V CDR1 and CDR2: SGHRS, YFSETQ. The V end was cut by 6 bases, the J end by 10 bases, with 8 bases between. This CDR3 comprises 11 residues. CDR3 in DNA: TGCGCCAGCACCGACGGGAACGTCCTGACTTTC. Its translation: CASTDGNVLTF. The full variable domain, in which reference TRBV5-1 and TRBJ2-6 provide the parts outside the CDR3, is KAGVTQTPRYLIKTRGQQVTLSCSPISGHRSVSWYQQTPGQGLQFLFEYFSETQRNKGNFPGRFSGRQFSNSRSEMNVSTLELGDSALYLCASTDGNVLTFGAGSRLTVL.

The rearrangement joins TRBV5-5 to TRBJ1-3; 9 positions agree with TRBD1. V gave up 0 bases and J gave up 7 bases; unmatched junction bases: 2. The CDR3 runs 14 residues. The germline V gene has CDR1 SGHKS and CDR2 YYEKEE (reference sequence). CDR3 nucleotide sequence: TGTGCCAGCAGCTTGGGGACAGGGGTGAACACCATATATTTT. Protein: CASSLGTGVNTIYF. The full variable domain, with the rest looked up from reference TRBV5-5 and TRBJ1-3, is DAGVTQSPTHLIKTRGQQVTLRCSPISGHKSVSWYQQVLGQGPQFIFQYYEKEERGRGNFPDRFSARQFPNYSSELNVNALLLGDSALYLCASSLGTGVNTIYFGEGSWLTVV.

The rearrangement links TRBV7-2 to TRBJ1-5; 12 positions match TRBD1. The CDR3 length is 18 residues. Germline values: CDR1 SGHTA, CDR2 FQGNSA. J was trimmed by 4 bases and V by 0 bases; bases with no gene match: 7. DNA for the CDR3: TGTGCCAGCAGCTTAGCGGGGACAGGGGGCGTTAGAAATCAGCCCCAGCATTTT. This gives the protein CASSLAGTGGVRNQPQHF.

The rearrangement uses TRBV21-1 and TRBJ2-1; TRBD2 is taken as the D call from the table, unchecked against the DNA. TRBV21-1 is a pseudogene. The CDR3 is 19 amino acids. The CDR3 nucleotides read TGTGCCAGCAGCCCATGGGTTACTAGCGGAGTGGCTGCTCCCAATGAGCAGTTCTTC. Protein product: CASSPWVTSGVAAPNEQFF.

V and J are TRBV10-1 and TRBJ2-3, with D possibly being TRBD1 or TRBD2 (6 bases each). The V and J ends lost 3 bases and 0 bases respectively, with 13 bases between them. Per the germline V gene, CDR1 is WNHNN and CDR2 is SYGVQD (reference sequence). CDR3 length equals 16 residues. CDR3: CASSERPGASTDTQYF. The CDR3 DNA reads TGCGCCAGCAGTGAAAGGCCGGGGGCTAGCACAGATACGCAGTATTTT.

This clone was recorded only once. The V call is TRBV12-5, the J call TRBJ1-6, with 7 nucleotides matching TRBD1. V trimming: 8 bases; J trimming: 9 bases; junction bases outside the gene matches: 7. CDR1 is LGHNT, CDR2 FRNRAP, per germline. The CDR3 sequence is 13 residues long. In nucleotides, the CDR3 is TGTGCTAGTCGTAGGGGGCAGGGTTCACCCCTCCACTTT. This gives the protein CASRRGQGSPLHF.

The rearrangement uses TRBV28 and TRBJ1-1; 7 bases fit TRBD1. V gave up 5 bases and J gave up 1 base; unmatched junction bases: 4. The CDR3 contains 14 residues. The germline V gene encodes CDR1 MDHEN and CDR2 SYDVKM. The CDR3 here is CASSIRTGNTEAFF. The CDR3 coding sequence is TGTGCCAGCAGTATCAGGACAGGGAACACTGAAGCTTTCTTT.

The chain is built from TRBV18 and TRBJ2-1; tentative D call: TRBD1 (5 bases). The CDR3 extends over 15 amino acids. V was shortened by 2 bases and J by 1 base, with 9 bases between the two germline ends. Germline-derived CDR1 and CDR2 are KGHSH and LQKENI. CDR3 amino acids: CASSPRGSSYNEQFF. The DNA of the CDR3 is TGTGCCAGCTCACCAAGGGGCAGTTCCTACAATGAGCAGTTCTTC.

The chain employs TRBV7-2 and TRBJ1-6; D gene uncertain. CDR3 length: 13 residues. V was trimmed by 10 bases and J by 6 bases, leaving 13 bases between them. The germline CDR1 and CDR2 sequences are SGHTA and FQGNSA. The CDR3 reads CAIRLRTNSPLHF. The DNA for the CDR3 is TGTGCCATCCGGTTACGAACTAATTCACCCCTCCACTTT.

The J gene is TRBJ2-7, the V gene TRBV28; D unresolved. V lost 7 bases and J 6 bases, leaving 19 bases between the germline ends. The CDR3 totals 14 residues. The germline CDR1 and CDR2 sequences are MDHEN and SYDVKM. DNA of the CDR3: TGTGCCAGCATGGGTGGTCGAACAGTCCCCGAGCAGTACTTC. Protein product: CASMGGRTVPEQYF.

With respect to this clone: Other DNA sequences in the sample encode the same CDR3. The V call is TRBV7-2, the J call TRBJ2-1, with 9 nucleotides matching TRBD2. The CDR3 consists of 18 residues. V dropped 2 bases and J dropped 2; count of bases not matched to a gene: 10. The germline gives CDR1 SGHTA, CDR2 FQGNSA. The CDR3 DNA reads TGTGCCAGCAGCTTAAATCCTAGCGGGGCCCTACCCTACAATGAGCAGTTCTTC. Its translation is CASSLNPSGALPYNEQFF.

The gene calls are TRBV28 and TRBJ1-1; no clear D gene. CDR3 length: 13 residues. CDR1 is MDHEN, CDR2 SYDVKM, per germline. Trimming pared 7 bases from V and 5 bases from J, leaving 14 bases between. CDR3 in amino acids: CASIISGGTEAFF. CDR3 coding DNA: TGTGCCAGCATTATATCTGGCGGGACTGAAGCTTTCTTT. Together with reference TRBV28 and TRBJ1-1, the CDR3 gives the full variable domain: DVKVTQSSRYLVKRTGEKVFLECVQDMDHENMFWYRQDPGLGLRLIYFSYDVKMKEKGDIPEGYSVSREKKERFSLILESASTNQTSMYLCASIISGGTEAFFGQGTRLTVV.

The chain joins TRBV2 to TRBJ2-3; TRBD2 matches 13 bases. V was clipped by 5 bases and J by 1 base; unmatched bases: 9. The germline V gene encodes CDR1 SNHLY and CDR2 FYNNEI. The CDR3 runs 18 residues. The CDR3 is CASSSQGLAGSRTDTQYF. DNA for the CDR3: TGTGCCAGCAGTTCCCAGGGACTAGCGGGGAGTCGCACAGATACGCAGTATTTT.

This clone was recorded a few times. The rearrangement links TRBV6-5 to TRBJ2-7; 9 bases are shared with TRBD1. This CDR3 has 15 amino acids. V lost 1 base to trimming and J lost 6 bases; unmatched junction nucleotides: 7. Germline loops: CDR1 MNHEY, CDR2 SVGAGI. The CDR3 region is CASSYFGTGSLEQYF. In DNA, the CDR3 is TGTGCCAGCAGTTACTTCGGGACAGGGTCGCTCGAGCAGTACTTC.

The chain has TRBV2 and TRBJ1-2; the D is unclear. The CDR3 is 13 amino acids. Germline V gene data show CDR1 as SNHLY and CDR2 as FYNNEI. Deletions cut 7 bases from V and 2 bases from J, with 11 bases between. In nucleotides, the CDR3 is TGTGCCAGCACCGCACTGAGCAACTATGGCTACACCTTC. The encoded protein is CASTALSNYGYTF. The entire variable domain, with the rest obtained from reference TRBV2 and TRBJ1-2, is as follows: EPEVTQTPSHQVTQMGQEVILRCVPISNHLYFYWYRQILGQKVEFLVSFYNNEISEKSEIFDDQFSVERPDGSNFTLKIRSTKLEDSAMYFCASTALSNYGYTFGSGTRLTVV.

CDR3 nucleotides: TGTGCCAGCAGTCGCCCGGGACTAGCGGGAGTCGGGCAGTTCTTC. It translates to CASSRPGLAGVGQFF. The genes are TRBV27 and TRBJ2-1, with TRBD2 identical over 14 bases. The CDR3 extends over 15 amino acids. Losses at the gene ends were 5 bases for V and 12 bases for J; bases not matched to a gene: 9. From germline, CDR1 is MNHEY and CDR2 SMNVEV (reference sequence).